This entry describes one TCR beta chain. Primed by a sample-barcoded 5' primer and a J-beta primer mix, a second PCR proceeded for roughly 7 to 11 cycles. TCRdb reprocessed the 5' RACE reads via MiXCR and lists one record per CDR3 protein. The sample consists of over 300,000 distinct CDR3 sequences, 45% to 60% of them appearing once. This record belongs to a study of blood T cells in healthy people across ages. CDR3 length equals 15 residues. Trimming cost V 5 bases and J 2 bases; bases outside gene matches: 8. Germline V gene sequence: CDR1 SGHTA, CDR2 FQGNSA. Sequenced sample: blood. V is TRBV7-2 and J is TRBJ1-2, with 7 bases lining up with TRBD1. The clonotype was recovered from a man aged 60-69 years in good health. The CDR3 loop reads CASSHTPDRNYGYTF. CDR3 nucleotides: TGTGCCAGCAGCCATACCCCGGACAGGAACTATGGCTACACCTTC.